The 8 T cell receptor beta chains presented below share a single source sample, sequenced in a study of blood T cell repertoires in COVID-19. Clones were sequenced by immunoSEQ multiplex PCR, and TCRdb holds only the in-frame ones, with some missing. The sample shows some 210,000 clones, 80% to 85% of them seen only once. Input material: peripheral blood. The receptors here all came from a human donor in a cohort sampled during active COVID-19.

The genes are TRBV7-2 and TRBJ2-4; D is uncertain. The CDR3 runs to 15 residues. V lost 5 bases and J 5 bases, leaving 16 bases between the germline ends. CDR1 and CDR2 (germline): SGHTA, FQGNSA. This CDR3 is CASSLDWRIENIQYF. In DNA form, the CDR3 reads TGTGCCAGCAGCCTGGATTGGCGGATTGAAAACATTCAGTACTTC.

The chain employs TRBV29-1 and TRBJ2-3; the match to TRBD2 covers 8 bases. With 4 bases clipped from V and 4 bases from J, the junction kept 13 bases outside the gene matches. The germline CDR1 and CDR2 sequences are SQVTM and ANQGSEA. The CDR3 has 16 amino acids. CDR3: CSVVLGREVVADTQYF. CDR3 nucleotides: TGCAGCGTTGTCCTTGGGCGGGAGGTTGTGGCAGATACGCAGTATTTT.

This clone occurred once. The chain uses TRBV27 and TRBJ2-1; 8 nucleotides align to TRBD2. After removal of 10 bases from V and 12 bases from J, the junction contained 14 bases not matched to a gene. This CDR3 has 13 amino acids. Looked up from germline, CDR1 is MNHEY and CDR2 is SMNVEV (reference sequence). CDR3 amino acids: CATTLSGGSVQFF. The CDR3 DNA reads as TGTGCCACCACCCTGAGCGGGGGCTCGGTGCAGTTCTTC.

The chain recombines TRBV6-5 with TRBJ1-6; D might be TRBD1 (5 bases). The CDR3 sequence is 14 residues long. Trimming took 6 bases from V and 8 from J, leaving 14 bases between them. Germline CDR1 reads MNHEY; CDR2 reads SVGAGI. The CDR3 DNA is TGTGCCAGCAGGTCCGGGACTAGAGATTCACCCCTCCACTTT. Translation gives CASRSGTRDSPLHF.

Only one count was recorded for this clone. J is TRBJ2-2 and V is TRBV27; possible D gene TRBD2, 7 bases. Deletions cut 8 bases from V and 7 bases from J, with 20 bases between. Germline-derived CDR1 and CDR2 are MNHEY and SMNVEV (reference sequence). This CDR3 has 15 residues. Here the CDR3 reads CASGRGGPEDGELFF. The CDR3 DNA is TGTGCCAGCGGGAGGGGGGGGCCTGAAGACGGGGAGCTGTTTTTT.

The chain employs TRBV5-6 and TRBJ2-1; 16 bases fit TRBD2. Germline V CDR1 and CDR2: SGHDT, YYEEEE. This CDR3 spans 17 amino acids. J gave up 9 bases and V 0 bases, and 6 bases lay outside the gene matches. As DNA, the CDR3 is TGTGCCAGCAGCTTGGCGGGACTAGCGGGAGGGGGTCCTGAGCAGTTCTTC. Protein: CASSLAGLAGGGPEQFF.

This clone was found a few times. The chain employs TRBV29-1 and TRBJ2-2, with TRBD1 matching over 7 bases. J was trimmed by 7 bases and V by 7 bases; bases with no gene match: 6. CDR1 and CDR2 from the germline V gene are SQVTM and ANQGSEA. This CDR3 is built from 12 residues. In nucleotides, the CDR3 is TGCAGCGCCGGACAGGACAGCGGGGAGCTGTTTTTT. It translates to CSAGQDSGELFF.

The chain combines TRBV10-3 with TRBJ2-1; 12 nucleotides line up with TRBD2. The junction had 15 bases not matched to a gene; V was cut back by 6 bases and J by 3 bases. Germline V gives CDR1 ENHRY, CDR2 SYGVKD. The CDR3 consists of 19 residues. The CDR3 protein is CAISSRLAGGPGIYNEQFF. CDR3 DNA: TGTGCCATCAGCTCGAGGCTAGCGGGGGGGCCGGGAATCTACAATGAGCAGTTCTTC.